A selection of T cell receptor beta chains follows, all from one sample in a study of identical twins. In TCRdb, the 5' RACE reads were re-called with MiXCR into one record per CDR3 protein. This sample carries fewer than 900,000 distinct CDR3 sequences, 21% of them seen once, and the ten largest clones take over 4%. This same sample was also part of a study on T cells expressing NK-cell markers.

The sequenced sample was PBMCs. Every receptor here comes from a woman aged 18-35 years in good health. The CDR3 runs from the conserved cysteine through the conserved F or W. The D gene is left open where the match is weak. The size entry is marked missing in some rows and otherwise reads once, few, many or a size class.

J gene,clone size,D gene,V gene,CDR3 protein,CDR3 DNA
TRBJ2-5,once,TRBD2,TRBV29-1,CSAERGTSATGETQYF,TGCAGCGCCGAAAGAGGGACTAGCGCTACTGGGGAGACCCAGTACTTC
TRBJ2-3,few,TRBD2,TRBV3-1,CASSQGTSGSRGTQYF,TGTGCCAGCAGCCAAGGCACTAGCGGGAGTCGGGGTACGCAGTATTTT
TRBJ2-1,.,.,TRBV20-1,CSVGTPRGDEQFF,TGCAGTGTTGGGACTCCCCGTGGGGATGAGCAGTTCTTC
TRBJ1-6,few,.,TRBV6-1,CASSTGPDSFLHF,TGTGCCAGCAGTACAGGGCCAGACTCATTCCTCCACTTT
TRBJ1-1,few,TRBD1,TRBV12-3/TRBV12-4,CASTIQGATEAFF,TGTGCCAGCACCATCCAGGGGGCTACTGAAGCTTTCTTT
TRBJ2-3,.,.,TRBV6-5,CASSYGPKDTQYF,TGTGCCAGCAGTTATGGCCCAAAGGATACGCAGTATTTT
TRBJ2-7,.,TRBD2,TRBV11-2,CASSTGLAGGFGIYEQYF,TGTGCCAGCAGCACCGGACTAGCGGGAGGATTTGGAATTTACGAGCAGTACTTC
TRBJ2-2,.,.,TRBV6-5,CASSYSNRGTGELFF,TGTGCCAGCAGTTACTCGAATCGAGGGACCGGGGAGCTGTTTTTT
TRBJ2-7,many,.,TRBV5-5,CASSLARTSYEQYF,TGTGCCAGCAGCTTGGCCCGGACCTCCTACGAGCAGTACTTC
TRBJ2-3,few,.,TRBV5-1,CASSLRQITDTQYF,TGCGCCAGCAGCTTGCGGCAGATCACAGATACGCAGTATTTT
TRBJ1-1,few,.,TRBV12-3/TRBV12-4,CASSPGFGTEAFF,TGTGCCAGCAGCCCAGGGTTTGGCACTGAAGCTTTCTTT
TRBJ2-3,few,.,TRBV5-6,CASSFSGYTDTQYF,TGTGCCAGCAGCTTTAGCGGATACACAGATACGCAGTATTTT
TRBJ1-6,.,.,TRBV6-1,CASSERGAGGNSPLHF,TGTGCCAGCAGTGAAAGGGGTGCAGGCGGGAATTCACCCCTCCACTTT
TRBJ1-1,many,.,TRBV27,CASSLSVGQNTEAFF,TGTGCCAGCAGTTTATCTGTCGGACAGAACACTGAAGCTTTCTTT
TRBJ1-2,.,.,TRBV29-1,CSSWEGEDYGYTF,TGCAGCTCATGGGAGGGGGAGGACTATGGCTACACCTTC
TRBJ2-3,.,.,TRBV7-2,CASSLGTDKGTQYF,TGTGCCAGCAGCTTAGGGACAGATAAAGGAACGCAGTATTTT
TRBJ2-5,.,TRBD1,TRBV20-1,CSASGDRGEETQYF,TGCAGTGCTAGTGGTGACAGGGGAGAAGAAACCCAGTACTTC
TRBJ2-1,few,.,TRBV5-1,CATNPDYPYGEQFF,TGCGCCACCAACCCGGACTATCCTTACGGTGAGCAGTTCTTC
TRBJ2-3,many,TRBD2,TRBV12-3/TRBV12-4,CASSPRIPAGADTQYF,TGTGCCAGCAGCCCGAGGATCCCAGCGGGAGCAGATACGCAGTATTTT
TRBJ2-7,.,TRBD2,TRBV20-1,CSAGTSGGSYEQYF,TGCAGTGCGGGGACTAGCGGGGGATCCTACGAGCAGTACTTC
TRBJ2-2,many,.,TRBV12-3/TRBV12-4,CASSPPNTGELFF,TGTGCCAGCAGCCCTCCTAACACCGGGGAGCTGTTTTTT
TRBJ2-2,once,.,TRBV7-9,CASSQRDFNTGELFF,TGTGCCAGCAGCCAACGGGACTTTAACACCGGGGAGCTGTTTTTT
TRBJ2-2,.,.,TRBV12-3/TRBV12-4,CALQGTTGELFF,TGTGCCCTACAGGGTACGACCGGGGAGCTGTTTTTT
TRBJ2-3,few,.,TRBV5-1,CASSTISTDTQYF,TGCGCCAGCAGCACGATCAGCACAGATACGCAGTATTTT
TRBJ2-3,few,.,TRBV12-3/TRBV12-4,CASSDGLTADTQYF,TGTGCCAGCAGTGACGGACTAACGGCGGATACGCAGTATTTT
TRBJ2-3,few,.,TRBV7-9,CASSLFVDTQYF,TGTGCCAGCAGCTTATTTGTGGATACGCAGTATTTT
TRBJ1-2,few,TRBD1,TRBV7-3,CASGLDRGGGYTF,TGTGCCAGCGGACTGGACAGGGGAGGCGGCTACACCTTC
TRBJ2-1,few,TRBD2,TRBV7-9,CANEGGSYNEQFF,TGTGCCAATGAGGGAGGGTCCTACAATGAGCAGTTCTTC
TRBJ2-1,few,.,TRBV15,CATSEQRSNEQFF,TGTGCCACCAGCGAGCAGAGATCCAATGAGCAGTTCTTC
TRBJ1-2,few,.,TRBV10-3,CAISESIGTQPVYGYTF,TGTGCCATCAGTGAGTCGATAGGGACCCAGCCCGTCTATGGCTACACCTTC
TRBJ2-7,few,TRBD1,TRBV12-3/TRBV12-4,CASSYRGTGYEQYF,TGTGCCAGCAGTTACAGGGGAACGGGTTACGAGCAGTACTTC
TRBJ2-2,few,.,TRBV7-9,CASSFLGRGTGELFF,TGTGCCAGCAGCTTCTTGGGAAGAGGAACCGGGGAGCTGTTTTTT
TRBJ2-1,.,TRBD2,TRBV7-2,CASSLGSSGTYNEQFF,TGTGCCAGCAGCTTAGGATCTAGCGGGACGTACAATGAGCAGTTCTTC
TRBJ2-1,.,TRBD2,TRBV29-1,CSVGLASSGEQFF,TGCAGCGTCGGACTAGCTTCATCGGGAGAGCAGTTCTTC
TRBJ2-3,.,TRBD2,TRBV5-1,CASSSGLAGGVGTQYF,TGCGCCAGCAGCTCTGGACTAGCGGGAGGAGTGGGTACGCAGTATTTT
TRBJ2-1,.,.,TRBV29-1,CSAGGDEQFF,TGCAGCGCTGGGGGAGATGAGCAGTTCTTC
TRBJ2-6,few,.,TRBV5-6,CASSARISGANVLTF,TGTGCCAGCAGCGCCAGGATCTCTGGGGCCAACGTCCTGACTTTC
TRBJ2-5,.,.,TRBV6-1,CASRKGDLVEETQYF,TGTGCCAGCAGGAAAGGGGATCTCGTTGAAGAGACCCAGTACTTC
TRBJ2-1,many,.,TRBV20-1,CSARDPAVGGNEQFF,TGCAGTGCTAGAGATCCGGCTGTCGGAGGAAATGAGCAGTTCTTC
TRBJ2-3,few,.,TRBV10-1,CASSASGNTQYF,TGCGCCAGCAGTGCTTCAGGGAATACGCAGTATTTT
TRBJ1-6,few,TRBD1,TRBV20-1,CSASVTGKPPLHF,TGCAGTGCTAGCGTGACAGGGAAGCCACCCCTCCACTTT
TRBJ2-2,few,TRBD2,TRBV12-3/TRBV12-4,CASSSGLAGGNSGELFF,TGTGCCAGCAGTTCCGGACTAGCGGGAGGGAATAGCGGGGAGCTGTTTTTT
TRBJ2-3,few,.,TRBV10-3,CAISDPPSTDTQYF,TGTGCCATCAGTGACCCTCCTAGCACAGATACGCAGTATTTT